The 21 T cell receptor beta chains below were found in one sample sequenced in a study of regulatory T cells in long-lasting Graves disease. Time point described: newly diagnosed GD, antithyroid drugs for less than 3 months. From PBMCs, RNA was extracted and then used to make the TCR library. Libraries of TCR beta came from iRepertoire HTBI primers plus Arm-PCR of CDR3 regions. Each CDR3 protein is one row after TCRdb ran MiXCR on the multiplex PCR reads. The sample lists 400,000 to 500,000 distinct CDR3 sequences; around 13% were seen once. The data also belong to a second study, concerning T cells in Graves' hyperthyroidism and ophthalmopathy.

Material: peripheral blood mononuclear cells (PBMCs), obtained at new diagnosis, from a patient treated with antithyroid drugs. Every receptor here comes from a woman in her forties or fifties with Graves disease.

This clonotype was counted at least ten times. This sequence joins TRBV20-1 and TRBJ2-1; possibly TRBD1 for D (6 bases). This CDR3 spans 11 amino acids. The V end was cut by 3 bases, the J end by 13 bases, with 13 bases between. Germline-derived CDR1 and CDR2 are DFQATT and SNEGSKA (reference sequence). The CDR3: CSARAGAEQFF. The DNA for the CDR3 is TGCAGTGCTAGGGCAGGGGCAGAACAGTTCTTC.

In regard to this clonotype: At one of its ends the junction is not consistent with the germline gene, which may arise from a read error. This chain links TRBV12-3 or TRBV12-4 with TRBJ2-5, with D uncertain. There are 14 residues in the CDR3. The chain's CDR3 is CASSLWGIQETQHF. The CDR3 coding sequence is TGTGCCAGCAGTTTATGGGGAATCCAAGAGACCCAGCACTTC.

The J gene is TRBJ2-1, the V gene TRBV28; TRBD2 matches at 7 bases. The CDR3 is made up of 14 amino acids. Germline V gene sequence: CDR1 MDHEN, CDR2 SYDVKM. Trimming removed 8 bases from V and 0 bases from J; junction bases left unmatched: 4. CDR3 sequence (DNA): TGTGCCAGCCGCAGGGACTACTCCTACAATGAGCAGTTCTTC. Protein product: CASRRDYSYNEQFF.

This clonotype was counted ten times or more. The chain joins TRBV2 to TRBJ2-3; TRBD1 might be the D (6 bases). The germline V and J ends were trimmed by 6 bases and 0 bases, with 10 bases remaining between them. The CDR3 covers 14 residues. Per the germline V gene, CDR1 is SNHLY and CDR2 is FYNNEI. CDR3 in amino acids: CASSRQVSTDTQYF. The CDR3 nucleotides read TGTGCCAGCAGCCGACAGGTTAGCACAGATACGCAGTATTTT.

The chain links TRBV6-4 to TRBJ1-1; D unresolved. Germline values: CDR1 MRHNA, CDR2 SNTAGT. V was shortened by 5 bases and J by 1 base, with 11 bases between the two germline ends. The CDR3 is 14 amino acids. CDR3 nucleotide sequence: TGTGCCAGCAGTTACGACGACGGGAACACTGAAGCTTTCTTT. It specifies CASSYDDGNTEAFF.

The gene calls are TRBV11-2 and TRBJ2-3, with D unresolved. Germline loops: CDR1 SGHAT, CDR2 FQNNGV. The CDR3 runs 12 residues. The V end was cut by 0 bases, the J end by 6 bases, with 4 bases between. The chain's CDR3 is CASSLEDDTQYF. In DNA, the CDR3 is TGTGCCAGCAGCTTAGAGGACGATACGCAGTATTTT.

Ten or more counts support this clonotype. This chain connects TRBV28 to TRBJ2-7; the D gene is possibly TRBD1 (6 bases). CDR1 MDHEN and CDR2 SYDVKM come from the germline V gene. The CDR3 spans 12 residues. The V end lost 6 bases, the J end lost 4 bases, and 10 bases lay between the germline ends. CDR3 sequence (DNA): TGTGCCAGCAGAGACAGGTGGTACGAGCAGTACTTC. Amino acids: CASRDRWYEQYF. Full variable domain (rest looked up from reference TRBV28 and TRBJ2-7): DVKVTQSSRYLVKRTGEKVFLECVQDMDHENMFWYRQDPGLGLRLIYFSYDVKMKEKGDIPEGYSVSREKKERFSLILESASTNQTSMYLCASRDRWYEQYFGPGTRLTVT.

The sample holds a few counts of this clonotype. The chain has TRBV6-2 or TRBV6-3 and TRBJ2-1; D call uncertain. The CDR3 extends over 15 amino acids. Germline V lookup: CDR1 MNHEY, CDR2 SVGEGT. The V gene lost 5 bases and the J gene lost 2 bases, with 13 bases spanning the gap. The CDR3 here is CASSEAWETYNEQFF. CDR3 DNA: TGTGCCAGCAGTGAAGCTTGGGAAACCTACAATGAGCAGTTCTTC.

Many counts were recorded for this clonotype. The chain carries TRBV6-2 or TRBV6-3 and TRBJ2-1; TRBD2 matches at 7 bases. V gave up 6 bases and J gave up 7 bases; unmatched junction bases: 15. Germline V gene lookup returns CDR1 MNHEY and CDR2 SVGEGT. The CDR3 runs to 16 residues. CDR3 in amino acids: CASSEETSYRKNEQFF. CDR3 nucleotides: TGTGCCAGCAGCGAGGAGACTAGCTATAGGAAAAATGAGCAGTTCTTC.

This clonotype was detected only a few times. This chain connects TRBV10-3 to TRBJ2-2; 8 bases align to TRBD2. The germline CDR1 and CDR2 sequences are ENHRY and SYGVKD. Trimming took 11 bases from V and 7 from J; bases not matched to a gene: 9. The CDR3 runs to 13 residues. CDR3 bases: TGTGCCCACCCTCAGCGGGAGAACGGGGAGCTGTTTTTT. Translating it yields CAHPQRENGELFF.

This clonotype was seen at least ten times. The CDR3 region has the DNA TGTGCCAGCAGCTCACAGGACAGGTGGGACACTGAAGCTTTCTTT. As protein: CASSSQDRWDTEAFF. The chain carries TRBV3-1 and TRBJ1-1, with 7 nucleotides matching TRBD1. In germline, CDR1 is LGHDT, CDR2 YNNKEL (reference sequence). Trimming removed 5 bases from V and 3 bases from J; junction bases left unmatched: 9. The CDR3 spans 15 residues.

The V gene is TRBV11-2, the J gene TRBJ2-3, with 9 bases aligning to TRBD1. Germline CDR1 and CDR2: SGHAT and FQNNGV. The V and J ends lost 4 bases and 9 bases, in that order; junction bases with no gene match: 11. The CDR3 extends over 15 amino acids. The CDR3 spells CASSSNTGGLETQYF. Here the CDR3 DNA reads TGTGCCAGCAGCTCCAACACAGGGGGCCTTGAAACGCAGTATTTT.

This clonotype occurred many times. V is TRBV30 and J is TRBJ2-7; D perhaps matches TRBD1 (6 bases). CDR1 is GTSNPN, CDR2 SVGIG, per germline (reference sequence). With 0 bases removed from V and 1 base from J, the gap between germline ends came to 13 bases. The CDR3 has 15 residues. CDR3: CAWSVQGQLSYEQYF. CDR3 coding DNA: TGTGCCTGGAGTGTACAGGGACAACTTTCCTACGAGCAGTACTTC.

This clonotype was observed at least ten times. J is TRBJ2-7 and V is TRBV28; 9 bases line up with TRBD2. The CDR3 covers 14 residues. Germline CDR1 and CDR2: MDHEN and SYDVKM. V gave up 8 bases and J gave up 2 bases; unmatched junction bases: 7. CDR3 protein: CASVHSGGTYEQYF. As DNA, the CDR3 is TGTGCCAGCGTCCATAGCGGGGGAACCTACGAGCAGTACTTC.

This clonotype was recorded at least ten times. This chain links TRBV20-1 with TRBJ2-7; 14 bases align to TRBD2. Germline V gene lookup returns CDR1 DFQATT and CDR2 SNEGSKA (reference sequence). The CDR3 extends over 15 amino acids. The trim removed 5 bases at V and 2 bases at J, leaving 5 bases unmatched. The CDR3 protein is CSADGLAGGTYEQYF. The CDR3 DNA reads TGCAGTGCTGACGGACTAGCGGGAGGAACCTACGAGCAGTACTTC.

This clonotype was seen many times. The J gene is TRBJ2-7, the V gene TRBV11-2; 9 nucleotides align to TRBD1. CDR1 and CDR2 (germline): SGHAT, FQNNGV. This CDR3 region has 14 residues. V was clipped by 1 base and J by 2 bases; unmatched bases: 0. The CDR3 nucleotides are TGTGCCAGCAGCTTAGGACAGGGGGCCTACGAGCAGTACTTC. Encoded protein: CASSLGQGAYEQYF.

The table lists this clonotype with a few counts. This chain uses TRBV20-1 with TRBJ2-7, with 10 nucleotides matching TRBD1. This CDR3 contains 14 residues. J lost 6 bases, V lost 3 bases, and 8 bases had no gene match. Per the germline V gene, CDR1 is DFQATT and CDR2 is SNEGSKA (reference sequence). CDR3 in DNA: TGCAGTGCTAGGGGGACAGGGGTTATCTTCGAGCAGTACTTC. It codes for CSARGTGVIFEQYF.

This clonotype was counted ten times or more. The chain couples TRBV6-5 to TRBJ1-1; D possibly corresponds to TRBD1 (5 bases). V lost 2 bases, J lost 4 bases, and 5 bases lay in between. CDR1 and CDR2 (germline): MNHEY, SVGAGI. The CDR3 length is 12 residues. The CDR3: CASSYGGTEAFF. The CDR3, as DNA: TGTGCCAGCAGTTACGGGGGCACTGAAGCTTTCTTT.

The chain employs TRBV7-9 and TRBJ2-1; TRBD2 matches 11 bases. Unmatched junction bases numbered 12, after V lost 5 bases and J lost 0 bases. CDR3 size: 19 residues. The germline gives CDR1 SEHNR, CDR2 FQNEAQ (reference sequence). The CDR3 loop is CASSQGLAGGQSSYNEQFF. The DNA of the CDR3 is TGTGCCAGCAGCCAAGGCCTAGCGGGAGGCCAAAGCTCCTACAATGAGCAGTTCTTC.

The chain combines TRBV3-1 with TRBJ1-2, with 8 bases lining up with TRBD1. The germline CDR1 and CDR2 sequences are LGHDT and YNNKEL (reference sequence). There are 14 residues in the CDR3. The trim removed 7 bases at V and 9 bases at J, leaving 13 bases unmatched. The DNA of the CDR3 is TGTGCCAGCACCCCTACCGGGACAGGACATAGCTACACCTTC. It yields the protein CASTPTGTGHSYTF.

The V call is TRBV5-1, the J call TRBJ2-7, with D possibly matching TRBD1 (6 bases). Germline values: CDR1 SGHRS, CDR2 YFSETQ. This CDR3 contains 16 residues. Trimming pared 1 base from V and 6 bases from J, leaving 20 bases between. As DNA, the CDR3 is TGCGCCAGCAGCTTGAGTGAGGTGGGGGCCCCTCGCGAGCAGTACTTC. Translating it yields CASSLSEVGAPREQYF.